Listed below are T cell receptor beta chains from one sample, sequenced in a study of T cell clones after liver transplantation. Repertoires were generated with immunoSEQ multiplex PCR, while TCRdb's copy carries only in-frame clones and drops some. The sample shows roughly 72,000 clones, about 85% of them seen only once. The source material was CD4+ T cells from blood, sampled roughly 48 months after liver transplant. The origin of the receptors is a human patient who received a liver transplant. Some of the T cells may derive from the graft donor. The CDR3 runs from the conserved cysteine through the conserved F or W. Fields, in order: J gene, clone size, V gene, D gene, CDR3 protein, CDR3 DNA. D genes are given only for firm matches. Expanded clones get a size class; other rows say once, few or many, or leave the size out.

TRBJ2-7,.,TRBV7-2,TRBD1,CASSTGQYTTYEQYF,TGTGCCAGCAGCACGGGACAGTATACAACCTACGAGCAGTACTTC
TRBJ1-2,once,TRBV30,.,CAWSLEDYGYTF,TGTGCCTGGAGTTTGGAGGACTATGGCTACACCTTC
TRBJ2-1,.,TRBV10-3,TRBD1,CAISEGTGGYNEQFF,TGTGCCATCAGTGAGGGGACAGGGGGCTACAATGAGCAGTTCTTC
TRBJ2-5,.,TRBV7-2,.,CASSVTGETQYF,TGTGCCAGCAGCGTTACAGGGGAGACCCAGTACTTC
TRBJ1-5,.,TRBV9,TRBD1,CASSVGTGAYEPQHF,TGTGCCAGCAGCGTAGGGACAGGGGCCTACGAGCCCCAGCATTTT
TRBJ1-6,.,TRBV6-5,.,CASSYVAGENSPLHF,TGTGCCAGCAGTTACGTGGCGGGGGAGAATTCACCCCTCCACTTT
TRBJ2-7,.,TRBV7-2,TRBD2,CASSPRGTSGAPREQYF,TGTGCCAGCAGCCCCCGGGGGACTAGCGGGGCCCCCAGGGAGCAGTACTTC
TRBJ2-7,.,TRBV7-2,TRBD2,CASTTGGEFGEQYF,TGTGCCAGCACCACCGGGGGGGAATTCGGTGAGCAGTACTTC
TRBJ1-5,.,TRBV19,.,CASSIGGLGNQPQHF,TGTGCCAGTAGTATAGGGGGTCTGGGCAATCAGCCCCAGCATTTT
TRBJ1-2,.,TRBV6-1,.,CASSGRAGTMSTF,TGTGCCAGCAGTGGAAGGGCAGGGACCATGTCGACCTTC
TRBJ2-1,.,TRBV19,.,CASSIYSGTDNEQFF,TGTGCCAGTAGTATCTATAGCGGGACAGACAATGAGCAGTTCTTC
TRBJ2-3,once,TRBV5-5,TRBD2,CASSGRLALSDTQYF,TGTGCCAGCAGCGGTCGACTAGCGTTATCAGATACGCAGTATTTT
TRBJ2-1,.,TRBV7-2,.,CASNRQSLHYNEQFF,TGTGCCAGCAATCGCCAATCCCTACACTACAATGAGCAGTTCTTC
TRBJ1-3,.,TRBV6-1,.,CASSLSSGNTIYF,TGTGCCAGCAGCCTCAGCTCTGGAAACACCATATATTTT
TRBJ2-6,.,TRBV11-2,.,CASSPRGQIVTGANVLTF,TGTGCCAGCAGCCCAAGGGGCCAGATCGTCACTGGGGCCAACGTCCTGACTTTC
TRBJ1-2,.,TRBV6-1,.,CASGSGQLYGYTF,TGTGCCAGCGGTTCCGGACAGCTTTATGGCTACACCTTC
TRBJ2-1,.,TRBV28,.,CASSLGGVSLYNEQFF,TGTGCCAGCAGTTTGGGGGGAGTGTCGTTGTACAATGAGCAGTTCTTC
TRBJ2-3,.,TRBV15,.,CATRTPGTDTQYF,TGTGCCACCAGAACCCCGGGCACAGATACGCAGTATTTT
TRBJ2-5,.,TRBV5-1,TRBD1,CASGTGIMSSGETQYF,TGCGCCAGCGGGACAGGGATAATGAGTTCGGGGGAGACCCAGTACTTC
TRBJ2-7,few,TRBV27,TRBD2,CASSPRWTSGRAVGVYEQYF,TGTGCCAGCAGCCCACGTTGGACTAGCGGGAGGGCCGTTGGCGTGTACGAGCAGTACTTC
TRBJ1-2,few,TRBV28,TRBD1,CASSVDRASYGYTF,TGTGCCAGCAGTGTGGACAGGGCCTCCTATGGCTACACCTTC
TRBJ1-1,once,TRBV5-1,TRBD1,CASSWGTANTEAFF,TGCGCCAGCAGCTGGGGGACAGCGAACACTGAAGCTTTCTTT
TRBJ1-1,.,TRBV4-3,.,CASSQDSSLAGGTEAFF,TGCGCCAGCAGCCAAGACTCATCTCTGGCGGGAGGCACTGAAGCTTTCTTT
TRBJ2-1,.,TRBV5-6,.,CASSVQPGTLVNEQFF,TGTGCCAGCAGCGTACAACCCGGGACCCTTGTAAATGAGCAGTTCTTC
TRBJ1-1,once,TRBV28,.,CASSLNKNTEAFF,TGTGCCAGCAGTTTAAACAAGAACACTGAAGCTTTCTTT
TRBJ1-6,.,TRBV6-1,.,CASSERDWSSYNSPLHF,TGTGCCAGCAGTGAACGGGACTGGAGCTCCTATAATTCACCCCTCCACTTT
TRBJ1-2,.,TRBV6-6,.,CASIQAQGSNYGYTF,TGTGCCAGCATCCAAGCACAGGGATCGAACTATGGCTACACCTTC
TRBJ1-4,.,TRBV28,.,CASSFNGGNEKLFF,TGTGCCAGCAGTTTTAACGGAGGGAATGAAAAACTGTTTTTT
TRBJ2-7,.,TRBV21-1,.,CASSSGHEQYF,TGTGCCAGCAGCAGTGGCCACGAGCAGTACTTC
TRBJ2-3,.,TRBV28,.,CASSRVPNRQYF,TGTGCCAGCAGCCGGGTCCCTAATAGGCAGTATTTT
TRBJ1-1,.,TRBV18,.,CASSLGQNGNTEAFF,TGTGCCAGCTCCTTAGGACAGAATGGGAACACTGAAGCTTTCTTT
TRBJ2-3,.,TRBV7-2,.,CASARQRTTDTQYF,TGTGCCAGCGCTCGCCAGAGAACCACAGATACGCAGTATTTT
TRBJ1-5,.,TRBV6-1,.,CASRGQGHQPQHF,TGTGCCAGCAGGGGGCAGGGGCATCAGCCCCAGCATTTT
TRBJ2-2,.,TRBV10-3,TRBD1,CAINGQGPTGELFF,TGTGCCATCAACGGACAGGGACCCACCGGGGAGCTGTTTTTT
TRBJ1-5,once,TRBV10-3,.,CAISDGGGDQPQHF,TGTGCCATCAGTGACGGAGGGGGTGATCAGCCCCAGCATTTT
TRBJ1-4,.,TRBV6-6,.,CASSYEDLDEKLFF,TGTGCCAGCAGTTACGAGGATTTGGATGAAAAACTGTTTTTT
TRBJ1-1,.,TRBV5-1,.,CASSLVSGKNTEAFF,TGCGCCAGCAGCTTGGTATCCGGGAAAAACACTGAAGCTTTCTTT
TRBJ2-1,few,TRBV6-6,.,CASSSPGLHNEQFF,TGTGCCAGCAGTTCCCCTGGACTTCACAATGAGCAGTTCTTC
TRBJ1-1,few,TRBV9,.,CASSASGGGTEAFF,TGTGCCAGCAGCGCTTCCGGGGGTGGTACTGAAGCTTTCTTT
TRBJ2-5,.,TRBV5-6,TRBD2,CASSRSGRGAKDWTQYF,TGTGCCAGCAGCCGTAGCGGGAGGGGAGCAAAGGACTGGACCCAGTACTTC
TRBJ2-1,once,TRBV7-2,TRBD2,CASSFVAGGGNEQFF,TGTGCCAGCAGCTTTGTGGCGGGAGGAGGCAATGAGCAGTTCTTC
TRBJ2-3,few,TRBV19,.,CASSRGESGTDTQYF,TGTGCCAGTAGTAGGGGTGAGTCGGGCACAGATACGCAGTATTTT
TRBJ1-2,once,TRBV7-2,.,CASSLGRIYGYTF,TGTGCCAGCAGCTTAGGACGGATCTATGGCTACACCTTC
TRBJ2-7,.,TRBV30,.,CAWSSLFSGDEQYF,TGTGCCTGGAGCTCGCTATTTAGCGGCGACGAGCAGTACTTC
TRBJ2-5,.,TRBV7-2,.,CASSATSGGLTAAQYF,TGTGCCAGCAGCGCAACCTCGGGGGGCCTCACCGCGGCCCAGTACTTC